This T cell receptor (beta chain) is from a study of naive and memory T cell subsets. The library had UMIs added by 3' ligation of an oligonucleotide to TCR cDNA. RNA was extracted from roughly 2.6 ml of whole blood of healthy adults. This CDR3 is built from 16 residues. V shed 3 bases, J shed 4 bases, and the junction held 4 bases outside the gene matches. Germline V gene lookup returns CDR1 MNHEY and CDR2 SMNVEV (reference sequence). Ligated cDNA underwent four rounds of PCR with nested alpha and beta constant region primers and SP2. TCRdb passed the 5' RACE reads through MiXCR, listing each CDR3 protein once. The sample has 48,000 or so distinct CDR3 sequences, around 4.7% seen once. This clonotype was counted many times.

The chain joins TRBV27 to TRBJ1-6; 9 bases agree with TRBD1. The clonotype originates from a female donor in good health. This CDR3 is CASSFSGQGYNSPLHF. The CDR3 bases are TGTGCCAGCAGTTTCTCGGGACAGGGTTATAATTCACCCCTCCACTTT.